A single T cell receptor (beta chain) is shown here with its context. The sample comes from a study of CD8 T cells in Susac syndrome. TEMRA cells were FACS-enriched, unlike CD8+ and CD4+ T cells, which were negatively isolated. The authors reverse transcribed roughly 0.5 to 1 ug RNA with random hexamers. An immunoSEQ multiplex PCR generated amplified TCR beta CDR3 products spanning 54 Vbeta and 13 Jbeta. From the immunoSEQ multiplex PCR reads, TCRdb called clonotypes with MiXCR, one entry per CDR3 protein. The sample has around 71,000 distinct CDR3 sequences; 93% are singletons. The CDR3 length is 18 residues. In germline, CDR1 is MDHEN, CDR2 SYDVKM. V trimming: 3 bases; J trimming: 0 bases; junction bases outside the gene matches: 7.

Sample: CD4+ T cells from PBMCs. The source of this sequence is a human donor with Susac syndrome. The chain combines TRBV28 with TRBJ2-3; 12 nucleotides align to TRBD2. The CDR3 DNA reads TGTGCCAGCAGTTTTTTGACTAGCGGGGGCCGTAGCACAGATACGCAGTATTTT. Translation: CASSFLTSGGRSTDTQYF.